These T cell receptor beta chains were read from a single sample in a study of blood T cell repertoires in COVID-19. TCRdb's copy holds only in-frame clones and misses some; the assay was immunoSEQ multiplex PCR. The data show 200,000 to 250,000 clones, around nine tenths seen once. The sample consisted of PBMCs or T cells enriched from blood (not recorded which). The receptors derive from a man aged 30-40 years who had recovered from COVID-19. Each CDR3 is given with its conserved first and last residue. The D gene is left open where the match is weak. Not every row has a clone size; where given, it reads once, few, many or a size class.

size	D	length	V	J	DNA	CDR3
few	NA	11	TRBV2	TRBJ1-3	TGTGCCAGCACCAACGGGAACACCATATATTTT	CASTNGNTIYF
NA	TRBD1	15	TRBV6-5	TRBJ1-5	TGTGCCAGCAGATCTCGGGACAGCGTAAATCAGCCCCAGCATTTT	CASRSRDSVNQPQHF
NA	TRBD1	15	TRBV6-6	TRBJ2-7	TGTGCCAGCAGCAATCCCACAGGGGCTAAGTACGAGCAGTACTTC	CASSNPTGAKYEQYF
NA	NA	20	TRBV19	TRBJ1-1	TGTGCCAGTAGTATAGGTTTGATGGTCTTCGGGGGAGAGTGGAACACTGAAGCTTTCTTT	CASSIGLMVFGGEWNTEAFF
NA	NA	13	TRBV29-1	TRBJ2-1	TGCAGCGTTGCTGCCAGCTCCTACAATGAGCAGTTCTTC	CSVAASSYNEQFF
NA	TRBD2	16	TRBV5-1	TRBJ2-7	TGCGCCAGCAGCAATTTTCTAGCGGGCGGAATTGGCGAGCAGTACTTC	CASSNFLAGGIGEQYF
NA	TRBD1	13	TRBV7-6	TRBJ2-7	TGTGCCAGCAGCGGACAGGGCTCCTCCGAGCAGTACTTC	CASSGQGSSEQYF
NA	NA	14	TRBV3-1/TRBV3-2	TRBJ2-2	TGTGCCAGCAGCCAGGAGATTTACACCGGGGAGCTGTTTTTT	CASSQEIYTGELFF
NA	TRBD1	15	TRBV11-1	TRBJ2-5	TGTGCCAGCAGCCTCCCCGGACAGGGGAAAGAGACCCAGTACTTC	CASSLPGQGKETQYF
NA	TRBD2	13	TRBV18	TRBJ2-7	TGTGCCAGCTCACCCGGACTAGAGAACGAGCAGTACTTC	CASSPGLENEQYF
once	TRBD2	17	TRBV5-4	TRBJ2-7	TGTGCCAGCAGCCCGGCGGGACTAGCGGGGGGAGCCTACGAGCAGTACTTC	CASSPAGLAGGAYEQYF
NA	TRBD1	14	TRBV18	TRBJ2-7	TGTGCCAGCTCACCGCCAGGGGGCACCTACGAGCAGTACTTC	CASSPPGGTYEQYF
NA	TRBD2	14	TRBV9	TRBJ2-7	TGTGCCAGCAGCCCACTAGCGGGAGTCGGGGAGCAGTACTTC	CASSPLAGVGEQYF
NA	NA	13	TRBV6-4	TRBJ1-5	TGTGCCAGCAGTTTGATGCGAAGTCAGCCCCAGCATTTT	CASSLMRSQPQHF
NA	NA	16	TRBV7-8	TRBJ1-2	TGTGCCAGCAGTCACCAGGGCAGGACGGATGCCTTAGGCTACACCTTC	CASSHQGRTDALGYTF
NA	NA	14	TRBV7-9	TRBJ1-4	TGTGCCAGCAGCTTGAGTTTGGCTAATGAAAAACTGTTTTTT	CASSLSLANEKLFF
NA	TRBD1	17	TRBV28	TRBJ1-5	TGTGCCAGCGGCTCGACAGGGGGCCCTGATAGCAATCAGCCCCAGCATTTT	CASGSTGGPDSNQPQHF
NA	NA	13	TRBV29-1	TRBJ2-3	TGCAGCGTCGCACGCCAGGGATACGCTGAGCAGTATTTT	CSVARQGYAEQYF
NA	NA	14	TRBV27	TRBJ1-5	TGTGCCAGCCGATCTGACAACCGCAATCAGCCCCAGCATTTT	CASRSDNRNQPQHF
NA	TRBD2	18	TRBV3-1/TRBV3-2	TRBJ2-3	TGTGCCAGCAGCCAAGATGGACTAGCGGGTCAAATCCAAGATACGCAGTATTTT	CASSQDGLAGQIQDTQYF
NA	NA	17	TRBV30	TRBJ2-3	TGTGCCTGGAGCCTACCCCTACGAAAGGGACACCTAGATACGCAGTATTTT	CAWSLPLRKGHLDTQYF
NA	NA	13	TRBV29-1	TRBJ2-7	TGCAGCTTCATTGGGGCGGTAACCTACGAGCAGTACTTC	CSFIGAVTYEQYF
NA	TRBD2	15	TRBV7-9	TRBJ2-7	TGTGCCAGCAGCTTAGGGGCGGGAGTCCCGCAGGAGCAGTACTTC	CASSLGAGVPQEQYF
NA	NA	13	TRBV2	TRBJ1-4	TGTGCCAGCCAAGGGGGACTAAATGAAAAACTGTTTTTT	CASQGGLNEKLFF
once	TRBD2	15	TRBV5-1	TRBJ2-1	TGCGCCAGCAGCCCACTAGCGGGGCCGTACAATGAGCAGTTCTTC	CASSPLAGPYNEQFF
NA	TRBD1	16	TRBV11-2	TRBJ1-1	TGTGCCAGCAGCATTCTTTTCCGGGACAGCAACACTGAAGCTTTCTTT	CASSILFRDSNTEAFF
NA	NA	15	TRBV6-5	TRBJ2-7	TGTGCCAGCAGTTACTCCGACAGGCGTCCCTACGAGCAGTACTTC	CASSYSDRRPYEQYF
NA	NA	13	TRBV24-1	TRBJ2-3	TGTGCCACCAGTGGGCCTCCCACAGATACGCAGTATTTT	CATSGPPTDTQYF
NA	NA	13	TRBV7-9	TRBJ1-1	TGTGCCAGCAACAAAATAGAGCGGGCTGAAGCTTTCTTT	CASNKIERAEAFF
NA	NA	14	TRBV4-1	TRBJ1-5	TGCGCCAGCAGCCAAGGGGGGGTTCGTCAGCCCCAGCATTTT	CASSQGGVRQPQHF
NA	TRBD2	17	TRBV3-1/TRBV3-2	TRBJ2-2	TGTGCCAGCAGCCAAGGTCGACTAGCGGGAGCCACCGGGGAGCTGTTTTTT	CASSQGRLAGATGELFF
NA	NA	16	TRBV4-2	TRBJ1-3	TGTGCCAGCAGCCAAGGAGGCGGGAGCTCTGGAAACACCATATATTTT	CASSQGGGSSGNTIYF
NA	TRBD2	16	TRBV11-3	TRBJ2-7	TGTGCCAGCAGCTTAGGTAGCGGGGGCCCCTTCTCCCGGCAGTACTTC	CASSLGSGGPFSRQYF
NA	NA	19	TRBV18	TRBJ1-3	TGTGCCAGCTCATCAGAAGGACCGGGGACTTATTCCTCTGGAAACACCATATATTTT	CASSSEGPGTYSSGNTIYF
NA	NA	14	TRBV25-1	TRBJ1-5	TGTGCCAGCAGTGGGCCAAGTCCCAATCAGCCCCAGCATTTT	CASSGPSPNQPQHF
few	NA	13	TRBV6-5	TRBJ1-1	TGTGCCAGCACTCCCCCGGGGAACACTGAAGCTTTCTTT	CASTPPGNTEAFF
NA	TRBD1	15	TRBV7-2	TRBJ1-5	TGTGCCAGCAGCCCGTGGACAGGGTTTGATCAGCCCCAGCATTTT	CASSPWTGFDQPQHF
NA	NA	12	TRBV27	TRBJ1-1	TGTGCCAGCAGAGGAAGGGGCCATCAAGCTTTCTTT	CASRGRGHQAFF
NA	TRBD1	14	TRBV2	TRBJ1-5	TGTGCCAGCAATCCGACAGGGAGCAATCAGCCCCAGCATTTT	CASNPTGSNQPQHF
few	NA	15	TRBV2	TRBJ2-2	TGTGCCAGCAGTGAACAGGGGCCGGGGACCGGGGAGCTGTTTTTT	CASSEQGPGTGELFF
NA	NA	15	TRBV5-4	TRBJ1-3	TGTGCCAGCAGCTCAGGACAGCACTCTGGAAACACCATATATTTT	CASSSGQHSGNTIYF
many	TRBD2	14	TRBV9	TRBJ2-7	TGTGCCAGCAGCGAGGGGACTAGCGGCTACGAGCAGTACTTC	CASSEGTSGYEQYF
NA	NA	14	TRBV10-3	TRBJ1-3	TGTGCCATCAGTCTAACCCCAACGGGAAACACCATATATTTT	CAISLTPTGNTIYF
NA	TRBD1	15	TRBV5-4	TRBJ2-1	TGTGCCAGCAGCCCCGACAGGGGGCCGGGCCATGAGCAGTTCTTC	CASSPDRGPGHEQFF